Presented here are 17 T cell receptor beta chains from one specimen sequenced in a study of cytomegalovirus exposure and HLA in healthy donors. The method was immunoSEQ multiplex PCR; TCRdb's version includes in-frame clones alone and lacks a portion of them. The data show a few hundred thousand clones, with 86% seen just once and under 0.85% held by the top ten. Sequencing input: PBMCs. The receptors were sampled from a woman aged 18-29 years in good health and CMV-seronegative.

The chain combines TRBV28 with TRBJ1-2; 9 bases match TRBD1. Trimming at V came to 6 bases and at J to 2 bases, leaving 7 bases not matched to a gene. The CDR3 length is 15 residues. The germline V gene encodes CDR1 MDHEN and CDR2 SYDVKM. The CDR3 bases are TGTGCCAGCAGACCCCCGGGACAGGGCAACTATGGCTACACCTTC. It translates to CASRPPGQGNYGYTF.

The J gene is TRBJ1-4, the V gene TRBV27, with D unclear. V gave up 5 bases and J gave up 0 bases, with 4 bases separating them. CDR3 length equals 13 residues. CDR1 and CDR2 from the germline V gene are MNHEY and SMNVEV (reference sequence). DNA of the CDR3: TGTGCCAGCAGTGTAGCAACTAATGAAAAACTGTTTTTT. Its protein product is CASSVATNEKLFF.

The chain combines TRBV5-6 with TRBJ1-3; TRBD1 agrees at 9 bases. Germline-derived CDR1 and CDR2 are SGHDT and YYEEEE. There are 16 residues in the CDR3. The trim removed 0 bases at V and 0 bases at J, leaving 1 base unmatched. The CDR3 DNA follows: TGTGCCAGCAGCTTGGGGACAGGGGCCTCTGGAAACACCATATATTTT. Translation gives CASSLGTGASGNTIYF.

This clone was found a few times. The chain is built from TRBV4-2 and TRBJ2-7; possibly TRBD2 for D (6 bases). CDR3 length equals 15 residues. V lost 1 base to trimming and J lost 5 bases, with 15 bases between them. From germline, CDR1 is LGHNA and CDR2 YNFKEQ. CDR3 residues: CASSQGSGLGNEQYF. For the CDR3, the DNA is TGTGCCAGCAGCCAAGGAAGCGGGTTGGGCAACGAGCAGTACTTC.

This chain joins TRBV6-1 and TRBJ2-7; TRBD1 is a possible D gene (5 bases). Germline assignment: CDR1 MNHNS and CDR2 SASEGT. V lost 7 bases and J 2 bases, leaving 18 bases between the germline ends. The CDR3 has 15 amino acids. The CDR3, as DNA: TGTGCCAGCACTATCCTAGGGGTGGGGACCTACGAGCAGTACTTC. Its protein is CASTILGVGTYEQYF.

The V and J genes are TRBV10-3 and TRBJ1-2; D gene uncertain. Trimming took off 9 bases at V and 0 bases at J, with 11 bases between the two ends. The germline V gene encodes CDR1 ENHRY and CDR2 SYGVKD. The CDR3 is made up of 13 amino acids. The CDR3 DNA is TGTGCCATACTGGGAGATTCTAACTATGGCTACACCTTC. Protein: CAILGDSNYGYTF.

V and J are TRBV10-3 and TRBJ2-2; D is possibly TRBD2 (6 bases). Trimming cost V 8 bases and J 2 bases, with 9 bases left between them. The CDR3 is 13 amino acids. In germline, CDR1 is ENHRY, CDR2 SYGVKD. In DNA, the CDR3 is TGTGCCATCGAGGCGGGAAACACCGGGGAGCTGTTTTTT. This codes for CAIEAGNTGELFF.

Remarks on this clone: At the DNA level, this CDR3 is encoded by other sequences in the same sample as well. The J gene is TRBJ1-5, the V gene TRBV7-2; 8 nucleotides match TRBD1. The germline gives CDR1 SGHTA, CDR2 FQGNSA. Losses at the gene ends were 5 bases for V and 5 bases for J; bases not matched to a gene: 2. The CDR3 has 13 residues. The CDR3, as DNA: TGTGCCAGCAGCGCACAGGGGGATCAGCCCCAGCATTTT. Encoded protein: CASSAQGDQPQHF.

The rearrangement uses TRBV6-1 and TRBJ1-5; D may be TRBD1 (6 bases). The V and J ends lost 6 bases and 1 base respectively, with 13 bases between them. Germline V lookup: CDR1 MNHNS, CDR2 SASEGT. This CDR3 region has 15 residues. DNA for the CDR3: TGTGCCAGCAGCCTCAGACAGGCCAGCAATCAGCCCCAGCATTTT. Its translation is CASSLRQASNQPQHF.

The CDR3 nucleotides read TGTGCCAGCAAACCGGGACAGGGGCACGGGGAGACCCAGTACTTC. Its protein product is CASKPGQGHGETQYF. This rearrangement joins TRBV6-1 to TRBJ2-5; TRBD1 aligns across 10 bases. CDR1 and CDR2 (germline): MNHNS, SASEGT. This CDR3 contains 15 residues. Trimming cost V 7 bases and J 5 bases; bases outside gene matches: 10.

The CDR3 reads CASSQTGTYGYTF. As DNA, the CDR3 is TGTGCCAGTAGTCAGACAGGGACCTATGGCTACACCTTC. This rearrangement joins TRBV19 to TRBJ1-2; 7 bases align to TRBD1. CDR1 and CDR2 (germline): LNHDA, SQIVND (reference sequence). The CDR3 is 13 residues long. J lost 4 bases, V lost 5 bases, and 4 bases had no gene match.

V usage is TRBV10-3 and J usage is TRBJ1-2, with 9 bases that match TRBD1. V shed 2 bases, J shed 7 bases, and the junction held 14 bases outside the gene matches. In germline, CDR1 is ENHRY, CDR2 SYGVKD. This CDR3 region has 17 residues. CDR3 nucleotides: TGTGCCATCAGTGAGAGATCGCTGACAGGGGGAAGCGGTGGCTACACCTTC. This gives the protein CAISERSLTGGSGGYTF.

This clone was seen only once. The chain is built from TRBV7-9 and TRBJ2-7; D remains unclear. Germline V lookup: CDR1 SEHNR, CDR2 FQNEAQ (reference sequence). The ends were cut back, 5 bases at V and 1 base at J, with 6 bases in the middle. CDR3 length equals 12 residues. The DNA for the CDR3 is TGTGCCAGCAGCCCCGAGTCCTACGAGCAGTACTTC. Encoded protein: CASSPESYEQYF. The variable domain in full, completed from reference TRBV7-9 and TRBJ2-7, reads DTGVSQNPRHKITKRGQNVTFRCDPISEHNRLYWYRQTLGQGPEFLTYFQNEAQLEKSRLLSDRFSAERPKGSFSTLEIQRTEQGDSAMYLCASSPESYEQYFGPGTRLTVT.

This clone was recorded once. This chain joins TRBV11-2 and TRBJ1-1, with D hard to call. The V end was cut by 1 base, the J end by 7 bases, with 16 bases between. This CDR3 is built from 15 residues. Per germline, CDR1 SGHAT and CDR2 FQNNGV. The CDR3 protein is CASSLVGRGMVEAFF. CDR3 bases: TGTGCCAGCAGCTTAGTAGGGCGGGGTATGGTTGAAGCTTTCTTT.

This rearrangement joins TRBV27 to TRBJ1-2, with 8 bases that match TRBD1. V lost 2 bases and J lost 7; bases outside the gene matches: 9. Germline CDR1 MNHEY, CDR2 SMNVEV (reference sequence). The CDR3 loop spans 15 amino acids. The CDR3 nucleotides read TGTGCCAGCAGTTTAAGCCCCCCGGGACAGGCTGGCTACACCTTC. Translating it yields CASSLSPPGQAGYTF.

The chain combines TRBV30 with TRBJ1-2; D unresolved. CDR1 is GTSNPN, CDR2 SVGIG, per germline (reference sequence). Trimming removed 2 bases from V and 4 bases from J, with 11 bases in between. The CDR3 runs 13 residues. CDR3 sequence (DNA): TGTGCCTGGAGTCGTAGACACTTCTATGGCTACACCTTC. Its protein product is CAWSRRHFYGYTF. Supplemented by reference TRBV30 and TRBJ1-2, the full variable domain reads SQTIHQWPATLVQPVGSPLSLECTVEGTSNPNLYWYRQAAGRGLQLLFYSVGIGQISSEVPQNLSASRPQDRQFILSSKKLLLSDSGFYLCAWSRRHFYGYTFGSGTRLTVV.

This chain connects TRBV27 to TRBJ2-7; 7 nucleotides align to TRBD2. Germline-derived CDR1 and CDR2 are MNHEY and SMNVEV (reference sequence). V shed 5 bases and J 0 bases; nucleotides not matched to a gene: 4. This CDR3 is 14 amino acids long. The CDR3 DNA reads as TGTGCCAGCAGTAGGCTAGCGGACTCCTACGAGCAGTACTTC. This sequence encodes CASSRLADSYEQYF.